This entry lists 32 T cell receptor beta chains sequenced from one sample in a study of T cell responses to AZD1222 COVID-19 vaccine. The data were produced by immunoSEQ multiplex PCR, yet TCRdb's version contains in-frame clones alone and is incomplete. The sample has roughly 100,000 clones, approximately 87% seen once. The sequencing used peripheral blood, collected on day 0 of AZD1222 vaccination. These receptors originate from an adult in good health.

This chain joins TRBV19 and TRBJ2-3; 9 bases are a match to TRBD1. With V trimmed by 6 bases and J by 5 bases, 6 bases remained unmatched. The CDR3 sequence is 14 residues long. Germline V gene sequence: CDR1 LNHDA, CDR2 SQIVND (reference sequence). The CDR3 loop reads CASSKGQGEDTQYF. The CDR3 DNA is TGTGCCAGTAGCAAGGGACAGGGTGAAGATACGCAGTATTTT.

The chain links TRBV5-4 to TRBJ2-3, with TRBD2 identical over 7 bases. The CDR3 runs 16 residues. Germline trimming cut 4 bases from V and 2 bases from J; bases unmatched to any gene: 10. The germline CDR1 and CDR2 sequences are SGHNT and YYREEE (reference sequence). Here the CDR3 DNA reads TGTGCCAGCAGCAGCCCAACTAGCGTTGTCACAGATACGCAGTATTTT. Translation: CASSSPTSVVTDTQYF.

This chain joins TRBV5-1 and TRBJ2-3, with a tentative D call TRBD2 (7 bases). The CDR3 consists of 16 residues. CDR1 SGHRS and CDR2 YFSETQ come from the germline V gene. Trimming took 0 bases from V and 1 from J, leaving 12 bases between them. The CDR3 DNA is TGCGCCAGCAGCTTGGCGGGGGGCGTCGGCACAGATACGCAGTATTTT. This gives the protein CASSLAGGVGTDTQYF.

The genes are TRBV6-1 and TRBJ2-1, with D possibly TRBD2 on 6 matching bases. The germline gives CDR1 MNHNS, CDR2 SASEGT. Trimming took 2 bases from V and 3 from J, leaving 14 bases between them. The CDR3 runs to 16 residues. CDR3 DNA sequence: TGTGCCAGCAGTGAATCCGTCGACGGGAGCTACAATGAGCAGTTCTTC. Amino acid sequence: CASSESVDGSYNEQFF.

The CDR3 sequence is CASNPNAGGYTF. The CDR3 coding sequence is TGTGCCAGCAACCCGAACGCCGGAGGCTACACCTTC. This rearrangement joins TRBV5-8 to TRBJ1-2; D is uncertain. From germline, CDR1 is SGHTS and CDR2 YDEGEE. CDR3 size: 12 residues. Trimming removed 6 bases from V and 8 bases from J, with 14 bases in between.

The rearrangement joins TRBV10-1 to TRBJ1-1; D is ambiguous. This CDR3 is 14 amino acids long. Germline lookup yields CDR1 WNHNN and CDR2 SYGVQD (reference sequence). V was clipped by 10 bases and J by 0 bases, with 15 bases between them. In DNA form, the CDR3 reads TGCGCCATGGAAGAGGACCTGGTGAACACTGAAGCTTTCTTT. Its protein is CAMEEDLVNTEAFF.

V is TRBV19 and J is TRBJ1-1, with D perhaps TRBD1 (6 bases). V lost 3 bases, J lost 0 bases, and 11 bases lay in between. This CDR3 comprises 15 residues. Germline V gene data show CDR1 as LNHDA and CDR2 as SQIVND (reference sequence). This CDR3 reads CASSIEGGLNTEAFF. The CDR3 DNA reads as TGTGCCAGTAGTATTGAAGGGGGATTGAACACTGAAGCTTTCTTT. Filled out from reference TRBV19 and TRBJ1-1, the complete variable domain reads DGGITQSPKYLFRKEGQNVTLSCEQNLNHDAMYWYRQDPGQGLRLIYYSQIVNDFQKGDIAEGYSVSREKKESFPLTVTSAQKNPTAFYLCASSIEGGLNTEAFFGQGTRLTVV.

The rearrangement uses TRBV28 and TRBJ2-7; D gene unclear. Germline-derived CDR1 and CDR2 are MDHEN and SYDVKM. V lost 6 bases and J 0 bases, leaving 12 bases between the germline ends. This CDR3 contains 14 residues. The chain's CDR3 is CASRSSTSSYEQYF. CDR3 DNA sequence: TGTGCCAGCAGATCCTCGACAAGCTCCTACGAGCAGTACTTC. The full variable domain, completed using reference TRBV28 and TRBJ2-7, is DVKVTQSSRYLVKRTGEKVFLECVQDMDHENMFWYRQDPGLGLRLIYFSYDVKMKEKGDIPEGYSVSREKKERFSLILESASTNQTSMYLCASRSSTSSYEQYFGPGTRLTVT.

The rearrangement uses TRBV29-1 and TRBJ1-5; 7 positions match TRBD1. With V trimmed by 0 bases and J by 0 bases, 17 bases remained unmatched. CDR1 is SQVTM and CDR2 is ANQGSEA in the germline V gene. The CDR3 spans 20 residues. CDR3 residues: CSVEDVSSRDRSYSNQPQHF. In DNA form, the CDR3 reads TGCAGCGTTGAAGATGTATCCTCCCGGGACAGAAGCTATAGCAATCAGCCCCAGCATTTT.

The gene calls are TRBV27 and TRBJ1-5, with 7 positions matching TRBD1. Unmatched junction bases numbered 13, after V lost 8 bases and J lost 15 bases. Germline V lookup: CDR1 MNHEY, CDR2 SMNVEV (reference sequence). This CDR3 contains 12 residues. The CDR3: CASQSRQGRRHF. The CDR3 DNA reads TGTGCCAGCCAATCGCGACAGGGCCGGCGGCATTTT.

A single count supports this clone. The chain carries TRBV13 and TRBJ2-7; D perhaps matches TRBD1 (6 bases). Germline V gives CDR1 PRHDT, CDR2 FYEKMQ (reference sequence). Trimming removed 5 bases at V and 0 bases at J, with 17 bases between. The CDR3 totals 16 residues. The DNA for the CDR3 is TGTGCCAGCAGCCATGGGACGGGGACATCCTCCTACGAGCAGTACTTC. This gives the protein CASSHGTGTSSYEQYF.

This clone was seen once. The chain combines TRBV19 with TRBJ1-2; maybe TRBD1 (6 bases). V was pared by 5 bases and J by 3 bases, with 25 bases between. Germline CDR1 reads LNHDA; CDR2 reads SQIVND (reference sequence). The CDR3 is 18 residues long. Written as DNA, the CDR3 is TGTGCCAGTAGTTCCGTGCCAAGGGGGTTCCCCCCCGACTATGGCTACACCTTC. Encoded protein: CASSSVPRGFPPDYGYTF.

This chain links TRBV15 with TRBJ2-2; 9 bases match TRBD2. Trimming cost V 5 bases and J 3 bases; bases outside gene matches: 7. This CDR3 region has 16 residues. Germline V gives CDR1 LNHNV, CDR2 YYDKDF (reference sequence). CDR3 sequence: CATSRGTSSDTGELFF. CDR3 sequence (DNA): TGTGCCACCAGCCGTGGGACTAGCTCTGACACCGGGGAGCTGTTTTTT.

V and J are TRBV2 and TRBJ2-5; 7 bases map to TRBD2. CDR1 is SNHLY, CDR2 FYNNEI, per germline. This CDR3 is built from 17 residues. The V gene end was trimmed by 0 bases and the J gene end by 4 bases; junction bases not matched to a gene: 11. The CDR3 loop is CASSEARGRALSETQYF. CDR3 nucleotide sequence: TGTGCCAGCAGTGAAGCTCGAGGGAGGGCCCTCTCAGAGACCCAGTACTTC.

The V gene is TRBV29-1, the J gene TRBJ2-7; D might be TRBD2 (5 bases). The CDR3 sequence is 14 residues long. CDR1 SQVTM and CDR2 ANQGSEA come from the germline V gene. The germline V and J ends were trimmed by 5 bases and 5 bases, with 19 bases remaining between them. CDR3 amino acids: CSVNGVWGVDEQYF. The DNA of the CDR3 is TGCAGCGTTAACGGGGTTTGGGGAGTCGACGAGCAGTACTTC.

The CDR3 DNA sequence: TGTGCCAGCCAGGGGGGCCCCATGTACCAAGAGACCCAGTACTTC. Translated, it gives CASQGGPMYQETQYF. The chain employs TRBV6-5 and TRBJ2-5, with a possible D match to TRBD1 (7 bases). Germline V lookup: CDR1 MNHEY, CDR2 SVGAGI. This CDR3 region has 15 residues. The V end was cut by 8 bases, the J end by 0 bases, with 16 bases between.

The chain uses TRBV15 and TRBJ2-1; D gene uncertain. CDR3 size: 14 residues. Germline CDR1 reads LNHNV; CDR2 reads YYDKDF (reference sequence). V lost 8 bases, J lost 0 bases, and 11 bases lay in between. The CDR3 spells CATDKRSSYNEQFF. The DNA for the CDR3 is TGTGCCACCGACAAAAGGAGCTCCTACAATGAGCAGTTCTTC.

This clone was seen just once. V gene TRBV5-1 combines with J gene TRBJ2-1, with TRBD1 identical over 8 bases. J gave up 4 bases and V 4 bases, and 10 bases lay outside the gene matches. CDR3 length: 16 residues. Germline loops: CDR1 SGHRS, CDR2 YFSETQ. The CDR3 region is CASSGQTGATYNEQFF. The CDR3 nucleotides are TGCGCCAGCAGCGGCCAGACAGGGGCAACATACAATGAGCAGTTCTTC.

The V call is TRBV7-9, the J call TRBJ2-1; 8 nucleotides agree with TRBD2. V lost 6 bases and J lost 7; bases outside the gene matches: 11. The germline gives CDR1 SEHNR, CDR2 FQNEAQ (reference sequence). The CDR3 is 15 amino acids. The CDR3 nucleotides are TGTGCCAGCAGTCGGGTACTAGCGGAGATGAATGAGCAGTTCTTC. Its protein is CASSRVLAEMNEQFF.

The rearrangement joins TRBV19 to TRBJ2-7; perhaps TRBD1 as D (6 bases). Germline-derived CDR1 and CDR2 are LNHDA and SQIVND (reference sequence). Trimming shortened V by 0 bases and J by 0 bases, and 9 bases separated the two germline ends. This CDR3 has 15 amino acids. The CDR3 loop is CASSIDEGDSYEQYF. CDR3 bases: TGTGCCAGTAGTATAGATGAGGGGGACTCCTACGAGCAGTACTTC.

The rearrangement links TRBV2 to TRBJ1-3; 8 nucleotides agree with TRBD1. The germline V gene encodes CDR1 SNHLY and CDR2 FYNNEI. This CDR3 has 15 amino acids. J gave up 2 bases and V 10 bases, and 10 bases lay outside the gene matches. As DNA, the CDR3 is TGTGCCATCCTCAAGACAGGGGACCCTGGAAACACCATATATTTT. It yields the protein CAILKTGDPGNTIYF. The whole variable domain, filled in from reference TRBV2 and TRBJ1-3, reads EPEVTQTPSHQVTQMGQEVILRCVPISNHLYFYWYRQILGQKVEFLVSFYNNEISEKSEIFDDQFSVERPDGSNFTLKIRSTKLEDSAMYFCAILKTGDPGNTIYFGEGSWLTVV.

V and J are TRBV28 and TRBJ1-6, with TRBD1 as a possible D gene (6 bases). Germline CDR1 MDHEN, CDR2 SYDVKM. Deletions cut 6 bases from V and 10 bases from J, with 16 bases between. The CDR3 spans 14 residues. The CDR3 is CASSNREKTSPLHF. Here the CDR3 DNA reads TGTGCCAGCAGCAACAGGGAGAAAACATCACCCCTCCACTTT.

The gene calls are TRBV4-1 and TRBJ2-2; the D is unclear. V lost 0 bases and J lost 7, with 9 bases in between. Germline V gene lookup returns CDR1 MGHRA and CDR2 YSYEKL. The CDR3 is made up of 14 amino acids. The CDR3 region has the DNA TGCGCCAGCAGCCAAGACTCTAAAGGCGGGGAGCTGTTTTTT. Encoded protein: CASSQDSKGGELFF.

This rearrangement joins TRBV7-9 to TRBJ2-3; no clear D gene. The V gene lost 1 base and the J gene lost 4 bases, with 3 bases spanning the gap. The germline CDR1 and CDR2 sequences are SEHNR and FQNEAQ (reference sequence). This CDR3 has 12 residues. Here the CDR3 reads CASSLDPDTQYF. The CDR3 coding sequence is TGTGCCAGCAGCTTAGATCCAGATACGCAGTATTTT.

This chain joins TRBV5-1 and TRBJ2-3, with 7 bases that match TRBD2. V gave up 4 bases and J gave up 0 bases; unmatched junction bases: 2. The CDR3 has 14 residues. Germline V gene sequence: CDR1 SGHRS, CDR2 YFSETQ. CDR3 loop: CASSPTSSTDTQYF. In DNA, the CDR3 is TGCGCCAGCAGCCCGACTAGCAGCACAGATACGCAGTATTTT.

The gene calls are TRBV15 and TRBJ2-1; 8 positions match TRBD2. Germline assignment: CDR1 LNHNV and CDR2 YYDKDF (reference sequence). V lost 4 bases and J lost 1; bases outside the gene matches: 6. This CDR3 contains 16 residues. The CDR3 spells CATSIKTSGSYNEQFF. CDR3 DNA: TGTGCCACCAGCATTAAAACTAGCGGTTCCTACAATGAGCAGTTCTTC.

This rearrangement joins TRBV5-1 to TRBJ2-2; TRBD1 agrees at 12 bases. Germline loops: CDR1 SGHRS, CDR2 YFSETQ. The CDR3 runs to 21 residues. J gave up 0 bases and V 4 bases, and 16 bases lay outside the gene matches. CDR3 region: CASSPSTGQGTGGTNTGELFF. The CDR3 DNA follows: TGCGCCAGCAGCCCGTCCACGGGCCAAGGGACAGGGGGCACGAACACCGGGGAGCTGTTTTTT.

This chain links TRBV5-6 with TRBJ1-1; D uncertain. CDR1 is SGHDT and CDR2 is YYEEEE in the germline V gene. CDR3 length: 15 amino acids. The V and J ends lost 1 base and 4 bases respectively, with 14 bases between them. CDR3 residues: CASSLRGSSGTEAFF. The CDR3 DNA sequence: TGTGCCAGCAGCTTGAGAGGTAGTAGTGGCACTGAAGCTTTCTTT. The full variable domain, in which reference TRBV5-6 and TRBJ1-1 provide the parts outside the CDR3, is DAGVTQSPTHLIKTRGQQVTLRCSPKSGHDTVSWYQQALGQGPQFIFQYYEEEERQRGNFPDRFSGHQFPNYSSELNVNALLLGDSALYLCASSLRGSSGTEAFFGQGTRLTVV.

The table lists this clone with a few counts. V usage is TRBV5-1 and J usage is TRBJ1-1; D gene unclear. Germline V gene lookup returns CDR1 SGHRS and CDR2 YFSETQ. Trimming pared 4 bases from V and 10 bases from J, leaving 14 bases between. The CDR3 covers 12 residues. CDR3 residues: CASSVDGLGAFF. DNA of the CDR3: TGCGCCAGCAGCGTGGACGGTTTGGGAGCTTTCTTT.

This rearrangement joins TRBV28 to TRBJ1-1; tentative D call: TRBD1 (5 bases). The CDR3 totals 12 residues. The germline V gene encodes CDR1 MDHEN and CDR2 SYDVKM. The V gene lost 3 bases and the J gene lost 5 bases, with 7 bases spanning the gap. CDR3: CASSFRGTEAFF. The CDR3 DNA is TGTGCCAGCAGTTTTCGGGGGACTGAAGCTTTCTTT.

The CDR3 DNA reads TGCGCCAGCAGTAGGGCAACTAATGAAAAACTGTTTTTT. Its translation is CASSRATNEKLFF. This rearrangement joins TRBV10-1 to TRBJ1-4; D uncertain. The CDR3 loop spans 13 amino acids. Germline CDR1 WNHNN, CDR2 SYGVQD (reference sequence). Trimming took off 5 bases at V and 0 bases at J, with 4 bases between the two ends.

The gene calls are TRBV4-1 and TRBJ2-5, with no clear D. This CDR3 is 13 amino acids long. Per germline, CDR1 MGHRA and CDR2 YSYEKL. The germline V and J ends were trimmed by 2 bases and 2 bases, with 6 bases remaining between them. CDR3 coding DNA: TGCGCCAGCAGCCAATCTATGCAAGAGACCCAGTACTTC. Protein product: CASSQSMQETQYF.